This T cell receptor beta chain was documented in a study of identical twins. Germline-derived CDR1 and CDR2 are MNHEY and SMNVEV (reference sequence). The length of the CDR3 is 17 residues. With 7 bases clipped from V and 0 bases from J, the junction kept 11 bases outside the gene matches. TCRdb itself ran the 5' RACE reads through MiXCR, one entry per CDR3 protein. The repertoire consists of approximately 350,000 distinct CDR3 sequences, with roughly 12% occurring once and the leading ten covering more than 6%. All donors were healthy, and all were Caucasian. This sample also appeared in a second study, on yellow fever vaccine responses in identical twins.

This receptor was identified in a woman under 30 in good health. Sequencing was performed on CD8+ T cells sorted from blood. This chain uses TRBV27 with TRBJ2-1, with 8 bases fitting TRBD1. This CDR3 reads CASTSADRASSYNEQFF. The CDR3 DNA reads as TGTGCCAGCACCTCAGCGGACAGGGCATCCTCCTACAATGAGCAGTTCTTC.